One sample yielded the 10 T cell receptor beta chains listed below, sequenced in a study of T cell responses to AZD1222 COVID-19 vaccine. The table came from immunoSEQ multiplex PCR; TCRdb's copy has only in-frame clones and leaves some out. The profile shows 130,000 or so clones, just over 85% of them singletons. This sample comprised peripheral blood, obtained on day 0 of AZD1222 vaccination. These receptors originate from an adult in good health.

The rearrangement joins TRBV28 to TRBJ1-2; D not certain. The CDR3 sequence is 16 residues long. Trimming removed 5 bases at V and 8 bases at J, with 24 bases between. In germline, CDR1 is MDHEN, CDR2 SYDVKM. As DNA, the CDR3 is TGTGCCAGCAGTCTCCCCGGAAGCAGACGAGCTCAAGGCTACACCTTC. Translated: CASSLPGSRRAQGYTF.

The CDR3 loop reads CASSLEAGGLGDEQFF. CDR3 in DNA: TGTGCCAGCAGCTTAGAAGCGGGGGGGCTCGGTGATGAGCAGTTCTTC. This rearrangement joins TRBV7-8 to TRBJ2-1; the match to TRBD2 covers 10 bases. Germline V gives CDR1 SGHVS, CDR2 FQNEAQ. This CDR3 is 16 amino acids long. V was clipped by 1 base and J by 8 bases; unmatched bases: 8.

V is TRBV18 and J is TRBJ2-7, with D perhaps matching TRBD1 (6 bases). Germline V gene data show CDR1 as KGHSH and CDR2 as LQKENI. The V end was cut by 0 bases, the J end by 6 bases, with 15 bases between. The CDR3 totals 15 residues. The CDR3 sequence is CASSPPGRGRGEQYF. CDR3 nucleotide sequence: TGTGCCAGCTCACCACCGGGCAGGGGTCGTGGCGAGCAGTACTTC.

The V and J genes are TRBV6-2 or TRBV6-3 and TRBJ2-5; possible D gene TRBD2, 6 bases. The germline V gene has CDR1 MNHEY and CDR2 SVGEGT. The CDR3 extends over 13 amino acids. V lost 1 base, J lost 3 bases, and 6 bases lay in between. CDR3 sequence (DNA): TGTGCCAGCAGTTACTGGAGGGAAGAGACCCAGTACTTC. Protein product: CASSYWREETQYF.

The chain carries TRBV28 and TRBJ1-2; D is uncertain. Germline V lookup: CDR1 MDHEN, CDR2 SYDVKM. V was cut by 5 bases and J by 3 bases, with 16 bases left in between. CDR3 length: 15 residues. This CDR3 reads CASSLGPALDYGYTF. The CDR3 DNA is TGTGCCAGCAGTCTAGGACCGGCCTTGGACTATGGCTACACCTTC.

J is TRBJ1-5 and V is TRBV5-6; 7 nucleotides align to TRBD1. The V gene end was trimmed by 0 bases and the J gene end by 5 bases; junction bases not matched to a gene: 5. The germline V gene has CDR1 SGHDT and CDR2 YYEEEE. This CDR3 has 15 amino acids. This chain's CDR3 is CASSLVRDSDQPQHF. CDR3 coding DNA: TGTGCCAGCAGCTTGGTCCGGGACAGCGATCAGCCCCAGCATTTT.

In its sample, this clone was seen once. V gene TRBV29-1 combines with J gene TRBJ2-1; TRBD2 agrees at 9 bases. CDR3 length equals 17 residues. With V trimmed by 3 bases and J by 6 bases, 15 bases remained unmatched. Germline CDR1 is SQVTM and CDR2 is ANQGSEA. The CDR3 here is CSVDSGGPQSRRNEQFF. The CDR3 coding sequence is TGCAGCGTTGATAGCGGGGGACCCCAGAGTCGTCGCAATGAGCAGTTCTTC.

The chain recombines TRBV7-9 with TRBJ1-5; D is perhaps TRBD1 (6 bases). The CDR3 has 14 amino acids. V was pared by 8 bases and J by 1 base, with 12 bases between. From germline, CDR1 is SEHNR and CDR2 FQNEAQ (reference sequence). In DNA form, the CDR3 reads TGTGCCAGCGAAACAGGGAACAGCAATCAGCCCCAGCATTTT. It yields the protein CASETGNSNQPQHF.

This clone was counted only a few times. The chain links TRBV7-2 to TRBJ1-5; no definite D call. Germline CDR1 and CDR2: SGHTA and FQGNSA. Trimming cost V 5 bases and J 4 bases, with 12 bases left between them. This CDR3 comprises 14 residues. CDR3 DNA sequence: TGTGCCAGCAGCCACTCCAGTTCAAATCAGCCCCAGCATTTT. Amino acids: CASSHSSSNQPQHF.

The chain couples TRBV9 to TRBJ1-1, with D possibly matching TRBD1 (5 bases). Trimming cost V 0 bases and J 5 bases, with 29 bases left between them. This CDR3 has 20 amino acids. Germline values: CDR1 SGDLS, CDR2 YYNGEE. The CDR3 spells CASSVAWLSVGGGLGTEAFF. The CDR3 DNA follows: TGTGCCAGCAGCGTAGCTTGGTTATCTGTGGGGGGTGGGTTAGGGACTGAAGCTTTCTTT.